Below, 25 T cell receptor beta chains from the same sample are listed, as sequenced in a study of fetal regulatory T cell absence and autoimmunity. Data came from immunoSEQ multiplex PCR; TCRdb stores just in-frame clones and leaves some out. The sample contains more than 85,000 clones, roughly 78% of which appear only once. Sequencing was carried out using pancreas tissue. The receptors originated from a male donor with IPEX syndrome.

This clone was recorded a few times. The chain uses TRBV7-9 and TRBJ1-1; 7 bases map to TRBD1. The V gene's germline CDR1 is SEHNR and CDR2 FQNEAQ (reference sequence). After removal of 3 bases from V and 3 bases from J, the junction contained 4 bases not matched to a gene. The CDR3 is 14 amino acids. CDR3 in DNA: TGTGCCAGCAGCTTGACAGGGTCTGACACTGAAGCTTTCTTT. This codes for CASSLTGSDTEAFF. The full variable domain, completed using reference TRBV7-9 and TRBJ1-1, is DTGVSQNPRHKITKRGQNVTFRCDPISEHNRLYWYRQTLGQGPEFLTYFQNEAQLEKSRLLSDRFSAERPKGSFSTLEIQRTEQGDSAMYLCASSLTGSDTEAFFGQGTRLTVV.

The rearrangement uses TRBV6-5 and TRBJ2-7; no definite D call. This CDR3 is 14 amino acids long. Germline assignment: CDR1 MNHEY and CDR2 SVGAGI. Trimming left V 0 bases short and J 2 bases short, with 8 bases between. The CDR3 DNA is TGTGCCAGCAGTTACTCGAGACGAACCTACGAGCAGTACTTC. It encodes CASSYSRRTYEQYF.

The V and J genes are TRBV7-9 and TRBJ2-7; no clear D gene. The V end was cut by 4 bases, the J end by 5 bases, with 9 bases between. CDR3 size: 12 residues. The germline gives CDR1 SEHNR, CDR2 FQNEAQ (reference sequence). The chain's CDR3 is CASSSDAHEQYF. In DNA, the CDR3 is TGTGCCAGCAGCTCCGATGCCCACGAGCAGTACTTC.

The chain employs TRBV7-9 and TRBJ1-2; D remains ambiguous. Germline V gives CDR1 SEHNR, CDR2 FQNEAQ (reference sequence). The V end was cut by 0 bases, the J end by 3 bases, with 2 bases between. The CDR3 extends over 12 amino acids. The CDR3 region is CASSLADYGYTF. Here the CDR3 DNA reads TGTGCCAGCAGCTTAGCGGACTATGGCTACACCTTC.

This rearrangement joins TRBV27 to TRBJ2-7; 8 bases line up with TRBD2. The CDR3 spans 13 residues. The V gene end was trimmed by 5 bases and the J gene end by 3 bases; junction bases not matched to a gene: 3. Germline V CDR1 and CDR2: MNHEY, SMNVEV (reference sequence). The CDR3 here is CASSPGGGYEQYF. Here the CDR3 DNA reads TGTGCCAGCAGTCCCGGGGGGGGCTACGAGCAGTACTTC.

V usage is TRBV6-6 and J usage is TRBJ1-4; possible D gene TRBD1, 5 bases. In germline, CDR1 is MNHNY, CDR2 SVGAGI (reference sequence). The CDR3 is made up of 14 amino acids. V shed 5 bases and J shed 7 bases, with 14 bases lying between them. This CDR3 reads CASSTGTGSEKLFF. The CDR3 DNA reads as TGTGCCAGCAGTACTGGGACGGGTAGTGAAAAACTGTTTTTT.

V is TRBV4-1 and J is TRBJ2-1; 11 nucleotides align to TRBD2. After removal of 1 base from V and 8 bases from J, the junction contained 7 bases not matched to a gene. The CDR3 runs 16 residues. The germline V gene has CDR1 MGHRA and CDR2 YSYEKL. This chain's CDR3 is CASSQGRLAGTDEQFF. The CDR3 DNA reads TGCGCCAGCAGCCAAGGGCGACTAGCGGGGACGGATGAGCAGTTCTTC.

The chain couples TRBV2 to TRBJ2-3; TRBD2 agrees at 15 bases. The length of the CDR3 is 19 residues. Germline V gene sequence: CDR1 SNHLY, CDR2 FYNNEI. The ends lost 7 bases at V and 0 bases at J; junction bases unmatched: 11. The DNA for the CDR3 is TGTGCCAGCACTTGGGGACTAGCGGGGGGAGTGAGTAGCACAGATACGCAGTATTTT. It specifies CASTWGLAGGVSSTDTQYF.

This clone was seen once. The V call is TRBV7-9, the J call TRBJ2-5; unclear D gene. Between the trimmed V and J ends, which lost 1 base and 5 bases, there was a span of 2 bases. This CDR3 is built from 11 residues. Germline assignment: CDR1 SEHNR and CDR2 FQNEAQ (reference sequence). The CDR3 region is CASSLDETQYF. DNA for the CDR3: TGTGCCAGCAGCTTAGATGAGACCCAGTACTTC.

This clone was observed a single time. This chain links TRBV13 with TRBJ2-5; TRBD2 agrees at 10 bases. V was pared by 4 bases and J by 4 bases, with 3 bases of the junction left unmatched. Per the germline V gene, CDR1 is PRHDT and CDR2 is FYEKMQ (reference sequence). The CDR3 runs to 14 residues. CDR3 nucleotides: TGTGCCAGCAGCTACCTAGCGGGGGCAGAGACCCAGTACTTC. This sequence encodes CASSYLAGAETQYF.

This clone appeared once. The genes are TRBV29-1 and TRBJ2-2; D gene ambiguous. The germline V gene has CDR1 SQVTM and CDR2 ANQGSEA. The CDR3 has 15 amino acids. With 0 bases removed from V and 0 bases from J, the gap between germline ends came to 8 bases. The DNA for the CDR3 is TGCAGCGTTGAAGATCTTACATCGAACACCGGGGAGCTGTTTTTT. It yields the protein CSVEDLTSNTGELFF.

With respect to this clone: A much larger clone lies a single base off, so this may be a read error. At the DNA level, this CDR3 is encoded by other sequences in the same sample as well. This rearrangement joins TRBV5-4 to TRBJ1-2; possibly TRBD1 for D (6 bases). This CDR3 is built from 12 residues. CDR1 is SGHNT and CDR2 is YYREEE in the germline V gene (reference sequence). V was pared by 2 bases and J by 4 bases, with 6 bases between. The CDR3 region is CASSLGGYGYTF. Written as DNA, the CDR3 is TGTGCCAGCAGCTTAGGGGGCTATGGCTACACCTTC.

This clone was found once. This chain uses TRBV7-6 with TRBJ2-3; TRBD1 matches at 7 bases. The germline gives CDR1 SGHVS, CDR2 FNYEAQ. J lost 2 bases, V lost 5 bases, and 10 bases had no gene match. CDR3 length: 16 residues. The CDR3, as DNA: TGTGCCAGCAGCCCCAGGACAGGCCGGCTCACAGATACGCAGTATTTT. Its translation: CASSPRTGRLTDTQYF.

The chain joins TRBV11-2 to TRBJ2-2, with D maybe TRBD2 (6 bases). Between the trimmed V and J ends, which lost 2 bases and 7 bases, there was a span of 11 bases. The CDR3 has 14 amino acids. Germline V gives CDR1 SGHAT, CDR2 FQNNGV. The CDR3 bases are TGTGCCAGCAGCTTACTAGCGACTAACGGGGAGCTGTTTTTT. Encoded protein: CASSLLATNGELFF.

The gene calls are TRBV7-9 and TRBJ1-6, with a weak D call TRBD1 (5 bases). CDR3 size: 14 residues. V was clipped by 1 base and J by 9 bases, with 10 bases between them. CDR1 is SEHNR, CDR2 FQNEAQ, per germline (reference sequence). CDR3 loop: CASSLGGIGSPLHF. The CDR3, as DNA: TGTGCCAGCAGCTTAGGGGGCATTGGTTCACCCCTCCACTTT.

The sample holds one count of this clone. The chain recombines TRBV5-4 with TRBJ1-3, with 7 bases matching TRBD1. Germline CDR1 is SGHNT and CDR2 is YYREEE (reference sequence). V shed 4 bases and J 8 bases; nucleotides not matched to a gene: 9. There are 14 residues in the CDR3. Written as DNA, the CDR3 is TGTGCCAGCAGCGAGGACAGGTTCCGGGACACCATATATTTT. It encodes CASSEDRFRDTIYF.

This chain connects TRBV19 to TRBJ2-3, with a tentative D call TRBD2 (5 bases). The V end was cut by 8 bases, the J end by 2 bases, with 11 bases between. Germline CDR1 is LNHDA and CDR2 is SQIVND (reference sequence). This CDR3 comprises 13 residues. CDR3 protein: CASSSGLTDTQYF. The CDR3 nucleotides read TGTGCCAGTTCATCAGGACTCACAGATACGCAGTATTTT.

The chain recombines TRBV12-5 with TRBJ2-1, with 13 bases that match TRBD2. The CDR3 extends over 20 amino acids. Germline lookup yields CDR1 LGHNT and CDR2 FRNRAP. V was clipped by 2 bases and J by 8 bases; unmatched bases: 18. CDR3 amino acids: CASGLIPLTSGGAGRHEQFF. The CDR3, as DNA: TGTGCTAGTGGTTTGATACCCCTTACTAGCGGGGGGGCCGGTCGGCATGAGCAGTTCTTC.

V is TRBV7-2 and J is TRBJ2-4, with TRBD2 identical over 8 bases. The CDR3 loop spans 17 amino acids. The germline CDR1 and CDR2 sequences are SGHTA and FQGNSA. The V segment lost 2 bases and the J segment 8 bases; nucleotides outside the gene matches: 14. As DNA, the CDR3 is TGTGCCAGCAGCTTACGGGGGGGCGGGAGGAAGAGGGACATTCAGTACTTC. This encodes CASSLRGGGRKRDIQYF.

In its sample, this clone was seen a few times. V usage is TRBV9 and J usage is TRBJ1-2; 8 bases line up with TRBD1. The CDR3 runs 15 residues. Germline V lookup: CDR1 SGDLS, CDR2 YYNGEE. With V trimmed by 0 bases and J by 4 bases, 5 bases remained unmatched. CDR3 nucleotides: TGTGCCAGCAGCGTAGATCCAGGGGGCGTCTATGGCTACACCTTC. Translating gives CASSVDPGGVYGYTF.

The chain recombines TRBV2 with TRBJ2-5, with TRBD1 as a possible D gene (6 bases). Deletions cut 0 bases from V and 5 bases from J, with 16 bases between. Germline V gene lookup returns CDR1 SNHLY and CDR2 FYNNEI. CDR3 size: 16 residues. The CDR3: CASSEALHGRGETQYF. CDR3 DNA sequence: TGTGCCAGCAGTGAAGCGCTTCACGGCAGGGGCGAGACCCAGTACTTC.

The chain uses TRBV29-1 and TRBJ2-7; TRBD2 matches 10 bases. The trim removed 4 bases at V and 0 bases at J, leaving 9 bases unmatched. Germline V gene sequence: CDR1 SQVTM, CDR2 ANQGSEA. This CDR3 is 16 amino acids long. Written as DNA, the CDR3 is TGCAGCGTTGGACTAGCGGGTACCCCTCGCTCCTACGAGCAGTACTTC. Translating it yields CSVGLAGTPRSYEQYF.

This sequence joins TRBV4-1 and TRBJ2-1, with TRBD2 matching 11 bases. CDR1 and CDR2 from the germline V gene are MGHRA and YSYEKL. With V trimmed by 0 bases and J by 6 bases, 1 base remained unmatched. The length of the CDR3 is 15 residues. The CDR3 is CASSQDTSGSNEQFF. The CDR3 DNA reads as TGCGCCAGCAGCCAAGATACTAGCGGGAGCAATGAGCAGTTCTTC.

The rearrangement joins TRBV6-5 to TRBJ2-3; 11 bases are a match to TRBD2. Germline CDR1 is MNHEY and CDR2 is SVGAGI. CDR3 size: 15 residues. The V segment lost 5 bases and the J segment 2 bases; nucleotides outside the gene matches: 3. The CDR3 loop is CASSRLAGFTDTQYF. CDR3 nucleotides: TGTGCCAGCAGTCGACTAGCGGGGTTCACAGATACGCAGTATTTT.

The chain combines TRBV15 with TRBJ1-1; possibly TRBD1 for D (5 bases). The CDR3 is 13 residues long. CDR1 and CDR2 from the germline V gene are LNHNV and YYDKDF (reference sequence). V lost 1 base and J lost 7, with 10 bases in between. CDR3: CATSRGQLFEAFF. CDR3 in DNA: TGTGCCACCAGCAGAGGACAGCTATTTGAAGCTTTCTTT.